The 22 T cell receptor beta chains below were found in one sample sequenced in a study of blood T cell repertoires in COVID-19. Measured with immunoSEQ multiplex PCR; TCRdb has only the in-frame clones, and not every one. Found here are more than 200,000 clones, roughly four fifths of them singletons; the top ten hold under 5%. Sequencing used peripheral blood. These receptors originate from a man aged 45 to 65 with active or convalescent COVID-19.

CDR3 DNA: TGTGCTGCGGGGGCGGCGTATAGCAATCAGCCCCAGCATTTT. It codes for CAAGAAYSNQPQHF. The chain recombines TRBV19 with TRBJ1-5; D perhaps matches TRBD1 (6 bases). This CDR3 has 14 residues. The germline gives CDR1 LNHDA, CDR2 SQIVND (reference sequence).

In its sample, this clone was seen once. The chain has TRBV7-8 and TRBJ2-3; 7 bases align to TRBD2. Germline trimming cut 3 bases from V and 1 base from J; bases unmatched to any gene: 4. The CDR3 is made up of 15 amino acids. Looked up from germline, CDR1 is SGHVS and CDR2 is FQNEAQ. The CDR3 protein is CASSFSGGGTDTQYF. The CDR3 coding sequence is TGTGCCAGCAGCTTTTCGGGGGGAGGCACAGATACGCAGTATTTT.

Written as DNA, the CDR3 is TGCGCCAGCAGCTTAGGACTAGCGGGGGTGGATACGCAGTATTTT. It codes for CASSLGLAGVDTQYF. The chain carries TRBV5-1 and TRBJ2-3; 13 bases line up with TRBD2. The CDR3 runs 15 residues. The germline gives CDR1 SGHRS, CDR2 YFSETQ. V shed 2 bases and J 6 bases; nucleotides not matched to a gene: 3.

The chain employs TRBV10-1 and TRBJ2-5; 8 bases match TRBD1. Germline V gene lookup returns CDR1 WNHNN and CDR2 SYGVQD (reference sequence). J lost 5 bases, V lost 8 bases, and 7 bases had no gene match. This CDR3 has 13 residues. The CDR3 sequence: CASGVRGQETQYF. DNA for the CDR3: TGCGCCAGCGGAGTCAGGGGGCAGGAGACCCAGTACTTC.

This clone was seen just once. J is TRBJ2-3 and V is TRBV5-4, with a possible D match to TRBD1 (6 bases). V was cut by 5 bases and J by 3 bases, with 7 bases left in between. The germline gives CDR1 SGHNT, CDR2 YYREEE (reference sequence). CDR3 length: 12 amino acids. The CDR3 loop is CASRGGTDTQYF. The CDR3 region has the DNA TGTGCCAGCAGAGGGGGTACAGATACGCAGTATTTT.

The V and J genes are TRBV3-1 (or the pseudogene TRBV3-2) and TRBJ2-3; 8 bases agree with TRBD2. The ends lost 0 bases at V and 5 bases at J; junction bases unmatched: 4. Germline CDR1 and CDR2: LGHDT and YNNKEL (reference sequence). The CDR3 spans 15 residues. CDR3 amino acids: CASSQEGAGVDTQYF. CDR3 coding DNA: TGTGCCAGCAGCCAAGAAGGAGCGGGGGTAGATACGCAGTATTTT.

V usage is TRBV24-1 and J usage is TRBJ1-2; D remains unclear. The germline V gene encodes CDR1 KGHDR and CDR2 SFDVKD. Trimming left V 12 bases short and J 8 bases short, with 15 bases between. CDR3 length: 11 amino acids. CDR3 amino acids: CAGSQVGGYTF. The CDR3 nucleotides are TGTGCCGGCAGTCAAGTGGGCGGCTACACCTTC.

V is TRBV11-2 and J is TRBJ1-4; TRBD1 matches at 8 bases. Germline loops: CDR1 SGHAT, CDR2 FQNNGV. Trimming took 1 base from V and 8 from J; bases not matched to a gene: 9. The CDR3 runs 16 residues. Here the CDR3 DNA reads TGTGCCAGCAGCTTAGGTGGACAGGGAGGATACGAAAAACTGTTTTTT. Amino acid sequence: CASSLGGQGGYEKLFF.

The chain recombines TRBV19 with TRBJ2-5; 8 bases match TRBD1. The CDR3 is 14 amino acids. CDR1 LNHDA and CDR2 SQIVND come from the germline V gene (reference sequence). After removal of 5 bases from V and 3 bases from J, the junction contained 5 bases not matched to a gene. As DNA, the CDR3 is TGTGCCAGTAGTCCCGGACAGGGAGAAGAGACCCAGTACTTC. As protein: CASSPGQGEETQYF. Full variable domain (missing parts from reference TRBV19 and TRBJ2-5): DGGITQSPKYLFRKEGQNVTLSCEQNLNHDAMYWYRQDPGQGLRLIYYSQIVNDFQKGDIAEGYSVSREKKESFPLTVTSAQKNPTAFYLCASSPGQGEETQYFGPGTRLLVL.

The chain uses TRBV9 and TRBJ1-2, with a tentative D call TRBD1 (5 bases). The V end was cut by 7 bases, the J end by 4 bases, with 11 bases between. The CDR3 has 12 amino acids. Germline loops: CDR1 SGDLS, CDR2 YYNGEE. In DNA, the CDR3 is TGTGCCAGCGAAGGGCAGGGCTATGGCTACACCTTC. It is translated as CASEGQGYGYTF.

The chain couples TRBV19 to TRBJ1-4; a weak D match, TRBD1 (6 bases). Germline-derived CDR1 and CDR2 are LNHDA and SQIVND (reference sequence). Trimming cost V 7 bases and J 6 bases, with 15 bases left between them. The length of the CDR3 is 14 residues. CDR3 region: CASMEQGYDEKLFF. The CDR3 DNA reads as TGTGCCAGTATGGAACAGGGCTACGATGAAAAACTGTTTTTT.

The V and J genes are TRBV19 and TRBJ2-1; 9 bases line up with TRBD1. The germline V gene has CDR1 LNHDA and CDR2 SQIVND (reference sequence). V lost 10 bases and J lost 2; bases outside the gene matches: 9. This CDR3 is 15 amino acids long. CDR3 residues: CATLGGTGTYNEQFF. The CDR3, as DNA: TGTGCCACCCTAGGGGGGACAGGGACCTACAATGAGCAGTTCTTC. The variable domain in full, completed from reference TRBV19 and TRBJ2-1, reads DGGITQSPKYLFRKEGQNVTLSCEQNLNHDAMYWYRQDPGQGLRLIYYSQIVNDFQKGDIAEGYSVSREKKESFPLTVTSAQKNPTAFYLCATLGGTGTYNEQFFGPGTRLTVL.

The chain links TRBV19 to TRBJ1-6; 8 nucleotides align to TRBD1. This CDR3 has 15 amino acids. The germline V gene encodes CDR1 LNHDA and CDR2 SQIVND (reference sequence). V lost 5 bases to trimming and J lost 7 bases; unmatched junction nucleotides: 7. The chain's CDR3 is CASSRGQGGNSPLHF. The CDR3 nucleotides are TGTGCCAGTAGTCGAGGACAGGGTGGCAATTCACCCCTCCACTTT.

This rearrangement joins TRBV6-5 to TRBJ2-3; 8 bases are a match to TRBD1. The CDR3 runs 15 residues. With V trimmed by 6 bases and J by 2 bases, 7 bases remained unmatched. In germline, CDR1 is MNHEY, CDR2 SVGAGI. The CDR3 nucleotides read TGTGCCAGCAGCGCTACAGGGGGGATCACAGATACGCAGTATTTT. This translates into CASSATGGITDTQYF.

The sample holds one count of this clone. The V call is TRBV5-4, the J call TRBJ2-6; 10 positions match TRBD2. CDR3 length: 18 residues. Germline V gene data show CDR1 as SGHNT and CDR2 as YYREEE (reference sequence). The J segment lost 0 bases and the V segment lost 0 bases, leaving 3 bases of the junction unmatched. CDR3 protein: CASSLGLAGVSGANVLTF. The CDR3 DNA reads TGTGCCAGCAGCTTGGGGCTAGCGGGGGTCTCTGGGGCCAACGTCCTGACTTTC.

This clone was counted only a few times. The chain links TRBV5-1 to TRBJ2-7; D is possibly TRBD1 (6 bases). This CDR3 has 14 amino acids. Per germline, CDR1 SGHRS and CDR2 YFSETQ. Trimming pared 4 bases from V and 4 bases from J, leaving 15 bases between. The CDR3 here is CASSMGTFGYEQYF. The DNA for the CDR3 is TGCGCCAGCAGCATGGGGACATTTGGGTACGAGCAGTACTTC.

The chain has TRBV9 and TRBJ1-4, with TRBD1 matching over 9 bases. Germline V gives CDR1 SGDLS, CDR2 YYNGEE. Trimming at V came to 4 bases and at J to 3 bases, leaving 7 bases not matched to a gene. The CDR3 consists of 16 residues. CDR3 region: CASSTHRGLANEKLFF. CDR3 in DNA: TGTGCCAGCAGCACACACAGGGGGCTGGCTAATGAAAAACTGTTTTTT.

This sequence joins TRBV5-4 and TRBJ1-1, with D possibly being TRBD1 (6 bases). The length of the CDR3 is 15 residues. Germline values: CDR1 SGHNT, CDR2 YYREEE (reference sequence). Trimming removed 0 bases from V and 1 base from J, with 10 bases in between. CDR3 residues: CASSLVAGANTEAFF. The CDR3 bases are TGTGCCAGCAGCTTGGTAGCGGGGGCGAACACTGAAGCTTTCTTT.

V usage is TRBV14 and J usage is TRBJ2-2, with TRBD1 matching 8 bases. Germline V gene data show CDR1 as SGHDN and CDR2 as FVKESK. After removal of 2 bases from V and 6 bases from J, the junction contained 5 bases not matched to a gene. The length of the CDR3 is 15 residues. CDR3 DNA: TGTGCCAGCAGCCAAATAACAGGGGGACCCGGGGAGCTGTTTTTT. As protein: CASSQITGGPGELFF.

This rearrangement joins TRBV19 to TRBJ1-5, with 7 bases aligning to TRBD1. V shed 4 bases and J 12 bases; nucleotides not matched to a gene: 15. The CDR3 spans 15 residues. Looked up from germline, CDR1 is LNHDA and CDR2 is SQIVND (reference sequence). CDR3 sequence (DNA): TGTGCCAGTAGTAGTCCACAGGGGCAGCAAGGTCTCCAGCATTTT. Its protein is CASSSPQGQQGLQHF.

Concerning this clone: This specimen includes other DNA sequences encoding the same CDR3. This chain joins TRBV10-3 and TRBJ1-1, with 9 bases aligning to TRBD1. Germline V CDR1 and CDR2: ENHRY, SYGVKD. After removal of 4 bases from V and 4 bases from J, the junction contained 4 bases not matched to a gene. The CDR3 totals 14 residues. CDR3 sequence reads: CAISADRGGTEAFF. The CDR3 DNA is TGTGCCATCAGTGCCGACAGGGGGGGCACTGAAGCTTTCTTT.

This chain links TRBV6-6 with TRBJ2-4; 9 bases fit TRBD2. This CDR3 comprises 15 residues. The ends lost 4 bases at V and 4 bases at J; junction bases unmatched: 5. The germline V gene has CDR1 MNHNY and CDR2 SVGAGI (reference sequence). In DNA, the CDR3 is TGTGCCAGCAGTTCCCCCCTAGCGGGGAAAAACATTCAGTACTTC. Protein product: CASSSPLAGKNIQYF.